Sequencing of this TCR beta chain was carried out in a study of blood T cell repertoires in COVID-19. Across the whole study: From the United States, Italy and Spain came samples of acute and convalescent COVID-19. PBMCs, B-cell-depleted T cells, or T cells were the source of the cDNA or gDNA that made up the material.

In the authors' methods: By means of reference gene primer amplification, nucleated cell counts were estimated. Data came from immunoSEQ multiplex PCR; TCRdb stores just in-frame clones and leaves some out. That table supplies the V and J calls and clone size; D and trimming were determined from the DNA. Counted here are 120,000 to 150,000 clones, about 74% occurring once; the ten biggest clones make up around 16%. Sequencing was done on a sample of peripheral blood. This receptor was identified in a man between 50 and 59 years old with acute or convalescent COVID-19.

CDR3 nucleotide sequence: TGCGCCAGCAGCGATCCAGGAACTGGAAACACCATATATTTT. Protein: CASSDPGTGNTIYF. This chain connects TRBV5-1 to TRBJ1-3; the D is unclear. The germline V gene has CDR1 SGHRS and CDR2 YFSETQ. This CDR3 is 14 amino acids long. Between the trimmed V and J ends, which lost 4 bases and 2 bases, there was a span of 10 bases.